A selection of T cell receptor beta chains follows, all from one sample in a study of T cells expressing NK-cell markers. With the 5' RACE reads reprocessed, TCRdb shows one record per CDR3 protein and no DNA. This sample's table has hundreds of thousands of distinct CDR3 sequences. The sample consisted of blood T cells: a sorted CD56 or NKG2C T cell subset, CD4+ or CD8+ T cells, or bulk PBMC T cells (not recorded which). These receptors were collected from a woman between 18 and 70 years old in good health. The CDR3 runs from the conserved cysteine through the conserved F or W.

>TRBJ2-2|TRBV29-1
CSVEDRGAGRELFF
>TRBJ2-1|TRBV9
CASSPHTRGGAYNEQFF
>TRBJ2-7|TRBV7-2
CASSQGRHYEQYF
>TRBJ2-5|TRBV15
CATSSRTSGEKETQYF
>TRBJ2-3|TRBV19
CASSYGLARDTQYF
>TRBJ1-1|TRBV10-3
CAINGQRGGTEAFF
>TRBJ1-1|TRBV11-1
CASSLMRGAWNTEAFF
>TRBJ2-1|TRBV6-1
CASSPSGGGSYNEQFF
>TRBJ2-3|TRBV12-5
CASGFLVEDTQYF
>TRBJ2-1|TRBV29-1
CSVAPRLAGGPNNEQFF
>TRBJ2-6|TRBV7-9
CASSHSDKNGDNVLTF
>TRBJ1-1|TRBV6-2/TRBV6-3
CASSYSTVRKNTEAFF
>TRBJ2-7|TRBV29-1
CSVGAAVYEQYF
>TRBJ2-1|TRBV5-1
CASSASGTEYNEQFF
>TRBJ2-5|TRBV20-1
CSARPLVGGRETQYF
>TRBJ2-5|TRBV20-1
CSARGRLQETQYF
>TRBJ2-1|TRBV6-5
CASSYSASNEQFF
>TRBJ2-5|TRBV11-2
CASSFSDTTQYF
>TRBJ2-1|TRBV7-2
CASGKGLLNNEQFF
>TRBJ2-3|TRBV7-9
CASSLVTQGTDTQYF
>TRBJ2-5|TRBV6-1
CASAEVGEGLQETQYF
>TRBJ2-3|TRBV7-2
CASRNSGRATDTQYF
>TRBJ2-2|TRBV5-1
CASSLDPGARTGELFF
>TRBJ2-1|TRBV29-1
CSVEGLAAYNEQFF
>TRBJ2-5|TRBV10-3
CAISLGTGETQYF
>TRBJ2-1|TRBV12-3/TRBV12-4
CASSLDWNEQFF
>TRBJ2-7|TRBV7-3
CASSPGLAGIYEQYF
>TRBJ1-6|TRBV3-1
CASSRTGGSSPLHF
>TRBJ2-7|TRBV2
CASSAEGTSGSGIF
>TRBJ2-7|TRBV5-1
CASDILDRVRQYF
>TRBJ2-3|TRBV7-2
CASSFGRGGQGDTQYF
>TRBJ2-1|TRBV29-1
CSVEGPGRVDEQFF
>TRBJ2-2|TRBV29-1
CSVYDRGNTGELFF
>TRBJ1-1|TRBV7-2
CASSLTIQVNTEAFF
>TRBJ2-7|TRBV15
CATSRDGRATYEQYF
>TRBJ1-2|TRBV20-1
CSVRVGGYGYTF
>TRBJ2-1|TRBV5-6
CASSADIRTSGHSYNEQFF
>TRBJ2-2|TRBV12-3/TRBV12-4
CASSLMMSNTGELFF
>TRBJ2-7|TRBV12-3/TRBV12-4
CASSPGRGSPHYEQYF
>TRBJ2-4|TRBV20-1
CSAREGQGTNIQYF
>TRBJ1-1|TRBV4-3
CASSQSLKQTQNTEAFF
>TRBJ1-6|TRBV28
CASLYTLNSPLHF
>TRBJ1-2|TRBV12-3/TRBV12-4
CASSLWGHYGYTF
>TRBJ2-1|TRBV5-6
CASRDSYKEQFF
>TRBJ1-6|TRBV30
CASSGRINSPLHF
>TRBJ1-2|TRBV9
CASSRPDLNYGYTF
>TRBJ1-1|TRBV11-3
CASSRGGVNTEAFF
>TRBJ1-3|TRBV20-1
CSAAQDRVSGNTIYF
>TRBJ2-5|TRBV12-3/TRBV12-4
CASSRPLRTQYF
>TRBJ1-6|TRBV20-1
CSAFLGAFYNSPLHF
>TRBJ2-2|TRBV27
CASSSVGGYTGELFF
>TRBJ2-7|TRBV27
CASSARVSYEQYF